These T cell receptor beta chains were read from a single sample in a study of shared clonotypes between healthy human individuals. Sequencing was performed with immunoSEQ multiplex PCR; in TCRdb, only in-frame clones are kept and a portion is missing. The table includes approximately 400,000 clones, just over 95% detected once. The sequenced material came from memory CD8+ T cells sorted from blood. Every receptor here comes from a man aged 25-45 years in good health. CDR3s include the opening cysteine and the closing phenylalanine or tryptophan. A D gene is named only where the DNA matches it firmly. The size entry is marked missing in some rows and otherwise reads once, few, many or a size class.

clone_size	j_call	v_call	d_call	cdr3_aa	cdr3_nt
NA	TRBJ2-1	TRBV10-2	TRBD1	CASSEGLTGGPYNEQFF	TGCGCCAGCAGTGAGGGATTAACAGGGGGCCCGTACAATGAGCAGTTCTTC
NA	TRBJ2-7	TRBV10-3	NA	CAISESIKQAYEQYF	TGTGCCATCAGTGAGTCGATAAAGCAAGCCTACGAGCAGTACTTC
once	TRBJ1-2	TRBV10-3	NA	CAISERSAYGYTF	TGTGCCATCAGTGAGAGGTCAGCCTATGGCTACACCTTC
NA	TRBJ1-2	TRBV19	NA	CASRRGGGPLYGYTF	TGTGCCAGTAGGCGCGGGGGAGGCCCGCTCTATGGCTACACCTTC
NA	TRBJ2-3	TRBV25-1	NA	CASSDVSGSTQYF	TGTGCCAGCAGTGATGTTTCGGGTAGTACGCAGTATTTT
NA	TRBJ2-5	TRBV5-1	NA	CASSSGHQETQYF	TGCGCCAGCAGCTCGGGACACCAAGAGACCCAGTACTTC
once	TRBJ2-2	TRBV9	TRBD2	CASSASGRAGGELFF	TGTGCCAGCAGCGCTAGCGGGAGGGCCGGCGGGGAGCTGTTTTTT
NA	TRBJ1-1	TRBV19	TRBD1	CASSKPGQGRKAFF	TGTGCCAGTAGTAAACCGGGACAGGGCCGAAAAGCTTTCTTT
few	TRBJ1-1	TRBV9	NA	CASSVGWAVLIMNTEAFF	TGTGCCAGCAGCGTAGGATGGGCAGTCCTTATCATGAACACTGAAGCTTTCTTT
NA	TRBJ2-3	TRBV5-4	NA	CASSLEVAFTDTQYF	TGTGCCAGCAGCTTGGAGGTTGCTTTCACAGATACGCAGTATTTT
NA	TRBJ2-1	TRBV11-2	TRBD2	CASSLQTSGFNEQFF	TGTGCCAGCAGCCTTCAGACTAGCGGATTCAATGAGCAGTTCTTC
NA	TRBJ2-7	TRBV29-1	NA	CSVQYDRLNVYEQYF	TGCAGCGTACAATACGACAGACTGAATGTTTACGAGCAGTACTTC
NA	TRBJ2-5	TRBV30	TRBD2	CAWGLAGGQETQYF	TGTGCCTGGGGACTAGCGGGAGGGCAAGAGACCCAGTACTTC
NA	TRBJ2-3	TRBV9	TRBD2	CASSAQVSGKGWNTQYF	TGTGCCAGCAGCGCTCAGGTCAGCGGGAAAGGATGGAATACGCAGTATTTT
NA	TRBJ1-2	TRBV10-3	TRBD1	CAISESGQGAWGYTF	TGTGCCATCAGTGAGTCTGGGCAGGGGGCCTGGGGCTACACCTTC
NA	TRBJ1-4	TRBV6-1	NA	CASSADRTGRLFF	TGTGCCAGCAGTGCCGATAGAACAGGGAGGCTGTTTTTT
once	TRBJ2-2	TRBV19	NA	CASSIILARGNTGELFF	TGTGCCAGTAGTATTATCCTAGCAAGAGGGAACACCGGGGAGCTGTTTTTT
NA	TRBJ1-3	TRBV30	NA	CAWRPVSGNTIYF	TGTGCCTGGAGACCAGTCTCTGGAAACACCATATATTTT
few	TRBJ2-2	TRBV5-1	NA	CASRGGASGELFF	TGCGCCAGCAGAGGGGGGGCGAGCGGGGAGCTGTTTTTT
NA	TRBJ2-1	TRBV2	TRBD1	CASSRRTGGNEQFF	TGTGCCAGCAGTAGGCGGACAGGGGGCAATGAGCAGTTCTTC
once	TRBJ2-7	TRBV7-6	TRBD2	CASSLLAAYEQYF	TGTGCCAGCAGCTTACTAGCGGCCTACGAGCAGTACTTC
NA	TRBJ2-1	TRBV5-6	TRBD2	CASSLYSGSVYNEQFF	TGTGCCAGCAGCTTGTATAGCGGGAGTGTCTACAATGAGCAGTTCTTC
NA	TRBJ1-2	TRBV30	NA	CAWSVVGRANYGYTF	TGTGCCTGGAGTGTCGTCGGCAGGGCTAACTATGGCTACACCTTC
NA	TRBJ1-2	TRBV30	TRBD1	CAWAQGAYGYTF	TGTGCCTGGGCCCAGGGGGCCTATGGCTACACCTTC
NA	TRBJ1-3	TRBV5-4	NA	CASSSTGTGNTIYF	TGTGCCAGCAGCTCAACAGGGACTGGAAACACCATATATTTT
NA	TRBJ2-7	TRBV6-5	NA	CASKKTATYEQYF	TGTGCCAGCAAGAAAACCGCGACCTACGAGCAGTACTTC
NA	TRBJ2-7	TRBV6-6	TRBD1	CASLRTGGYEQYF	TGTGCCAGCCTTCGGACAGGGGGCTACGAGCAGTACTTC
NA	TRBJ1-3	TRBV9	NA	CASSVNGNTIYF	TGTGCCAGCAGCGTAAACGGAAACACCATATATTTT
few	TRBJ2-3	TRBV28	TRBD2	CASSLLAGDTQYF	TGTGCCAGCAGTTTACTAGCGGGAGATACGCAGTATTTT
NA	TRBJ2-3	TRBV19	NA	CASSFGGTDTQYF	TGTGCCAGTAGTTTTGGTGGCACAGATACGCAGTATTTT
NA	TRBJ1-1	TRBV5-6	NA	CASSLGPRNTEAFF	TGTGCCAGCAGCTTGGGACCGAGGAACACTGAAGCTTTCTTT
NA	TRBJ1-4	TRBV10-3	NA	CAISEKGPGGQKLFF	TGTGCCATCAGTGAAAAGGGGCCGGGAGGCCAAAAACTGTTTTTT
NA	TRBJ2-3	TRBV2	TRBD2	CASSTGTSGRSGITDTQYF	TGTGCCAGCAGCACCGGGACTAGCGGGAGATCGGGCATCACAGATACGCAGTATTTT
NA	TRBJ2-1	TRBV4-1	TRBD1	CASSQPLAGQGAYNEQFF	TGCGCCAGCAGCCAACCTCTCGCGGGACAGGGAGCGTACAATGAGCAGTTCTTC
NA	TRBJ2-1	TRBV30	NA	CAWSVGPGHEQFF	TGTGCCTGGAGTGTTGGTCCAGGCCATGAGCAGTTCTTC
NA	TRBJ2-5	TRBV28	NA	CASSLTGLSKRAQYF	TGTGCCAGCAGTTTAACCGGACTTTCCAAAAGGGCCCAGTACTTC
once	TRBJ2-7	TRBV19	NA	CASSDPYNEQYF	TGTGCCAGTAGTGATCCTTATAACGAGCAGTACTTC
NA	TRBJ2-7	TRBV28	NA	CASQRDTFYEQYF	TGTGCCAGCCAGCGGGACACCTTCTACGAGCAGTACTTC
NA	TRBJ2-5	TRBV27	NA	CASSPLRSVGTQYF	TGTGCCAGCAGTCCCCTTCGGTCGGTAGGGACCCAGTACTTC
NA	TRBJ2-7	TRBV10-1	TRBD2	CASSESSGAYEQYF	TGCGCCAGCAGTGAGTCTAGCGGGGCCTACGAGCAGTACTTC
NA	TRBJ2-7	TRBV4-2	NA	CASSQLKGSEQYF	TGTGCCAGCAGCCAACTGAAGGGTTCCGAGCAGTACTTC
NA	TRBJ2-3	TRBV5-1	TRBD2	CASSPRTSGYYTDTQYF	TGCGCCAGCAGCCCTAGGACTAGCGGTTATTACACGGATACGCAGTATTTT
NA	TRBJ2-1	TRBV5-1	NA	CASSLSSRVTNEQFF	TGCGCCAGCAGCTTGAGCTCCCGGGTGACCAATGAGCAGTTCTTC
NA	TRBJ2-1	TRBV29-1	TRBD1	CSVDAGQGGNEQFF	TGCAGCGTTGACGCCGGACAGGGCGGGAATGAGCAGTTCTTC
NA	TRBJ2-3	TRBV7-3	NA	CASSLNGRGLDTQYF	TGTGCCAGCAGCTTAAATGGTAGGGGGTTGGATACGCAGTATTTT
NA	TRBJ2-3	TRBV7-2	TRBD2	CASSVTGEGRGQYF	TGTGCCAGCAGCGTCACGGGGGAGGGCCGGGGGCAGTATTTT
NA	TRBJ1-2	TRBV30	TRBD1	CAWSEDRGGGYTF	TGTGCCTGGAGCGAAGACAGGGGCGGGGGCTACACCTTC